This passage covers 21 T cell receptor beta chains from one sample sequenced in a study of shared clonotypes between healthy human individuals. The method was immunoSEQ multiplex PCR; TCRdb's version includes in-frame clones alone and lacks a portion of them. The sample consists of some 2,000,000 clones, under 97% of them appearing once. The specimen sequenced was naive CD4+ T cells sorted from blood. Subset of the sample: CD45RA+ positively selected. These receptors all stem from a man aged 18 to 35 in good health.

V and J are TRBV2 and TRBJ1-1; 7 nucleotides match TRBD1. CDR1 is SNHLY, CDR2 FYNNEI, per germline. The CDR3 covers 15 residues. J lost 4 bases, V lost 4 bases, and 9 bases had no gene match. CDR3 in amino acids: CASSGDSARGTEAFF. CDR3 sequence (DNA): TGTGCCAGCAGTGGGGACAGCGCCCGGGGCACTGAAGCTTTCTTT.

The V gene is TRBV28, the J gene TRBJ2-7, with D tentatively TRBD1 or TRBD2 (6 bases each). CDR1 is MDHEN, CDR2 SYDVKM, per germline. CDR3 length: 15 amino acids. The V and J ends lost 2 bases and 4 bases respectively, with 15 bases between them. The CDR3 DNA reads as TGTGCCAGCAGTTTACCCGGGGGCAGTCTGTACGAGCAGTACTTC. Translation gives CASSLPGGSLYEQYF.

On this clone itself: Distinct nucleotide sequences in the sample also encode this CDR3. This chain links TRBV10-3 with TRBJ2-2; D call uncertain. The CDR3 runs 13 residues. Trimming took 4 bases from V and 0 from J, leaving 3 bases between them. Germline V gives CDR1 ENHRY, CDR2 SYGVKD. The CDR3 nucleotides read TGTGCCATCAGTGGTTCGAACACCGGGGAGCTGTTTTTT. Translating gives CAISGSNTGELFF.

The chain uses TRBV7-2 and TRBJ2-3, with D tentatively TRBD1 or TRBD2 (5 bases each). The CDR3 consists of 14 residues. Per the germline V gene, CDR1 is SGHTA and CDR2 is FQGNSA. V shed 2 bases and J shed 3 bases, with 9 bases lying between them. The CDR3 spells CASSLYRRTDTQYF. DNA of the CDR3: TGTGCCAGCAGCTTATACAGGAGGACAGATACGCAGTATTTT. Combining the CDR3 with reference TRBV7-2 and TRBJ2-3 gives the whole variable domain GAGVSQSPSNKVTEKGKDVELRCDPISGHTALYWYRQSLGQGLEFLIYFQGNSAPDKSGLPSDRFSAERTGGSVSTLTIQRTQQEDSAVYLCASSLYRRTDTQYFGPGTRLTVL.

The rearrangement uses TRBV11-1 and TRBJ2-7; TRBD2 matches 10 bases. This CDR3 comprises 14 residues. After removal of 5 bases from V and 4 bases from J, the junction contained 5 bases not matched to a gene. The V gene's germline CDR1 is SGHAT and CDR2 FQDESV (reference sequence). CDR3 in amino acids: CASSLGLADYEQYF. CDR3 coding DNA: TGTGCCAGCAGCCTAGGACTAGCGGATTACGAGCAGTACTTC.

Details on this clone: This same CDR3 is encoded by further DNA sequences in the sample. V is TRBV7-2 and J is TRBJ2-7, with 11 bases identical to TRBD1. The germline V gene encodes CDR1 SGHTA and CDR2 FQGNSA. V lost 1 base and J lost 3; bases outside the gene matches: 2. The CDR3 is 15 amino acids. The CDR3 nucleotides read TGTGCCAGCAGCTTAGGCGGGACAGGGGGCTACGAGCAGTACTTC. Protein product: CASSLGGTGGYEQYF.

The CDR3 DNA reads as TGTGCCAGCAGCGAGAGTGGCGGGCGGCAAGAGACCCAGTACTTC. Its protein product is CASSESGGRQETQYF. V gene TRBV5-4 combines with J gene TRBJ2-5, with D tentatively TRBD2 (5 bases). V shed 4 bases and J shed 2 bases, with 15 bases lying between them. This CDR3 contains 15 residues. CDR1 and CDR2 from the germline V gene are SGHNT and YYREEE (reference sequence).

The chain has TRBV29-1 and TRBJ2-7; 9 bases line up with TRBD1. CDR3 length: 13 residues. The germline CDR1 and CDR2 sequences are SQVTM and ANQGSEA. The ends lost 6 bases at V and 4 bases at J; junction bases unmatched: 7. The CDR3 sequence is CSVSTGGGYEQYF. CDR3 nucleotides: TGCAGCGTATCGACAGGGGGTGGGTACGAGCAGTACTTC.

The CDR3 is CASSSQADTEAFF. The CDR3 DNA follows: TGTGCCAGCAGCTCTCAGGCCGACACTGAAGCTTTCTTT. The chain couples TRBV11-2 to TRBJ1-1; D gene ambiguous. Germline values: CDR1 SGHAT, CDR2 FQNNGV. This CDR3 spans 13 amino acids. V dropped 4 bases and J dropped 3 bases, with 9 bases sitting between them.

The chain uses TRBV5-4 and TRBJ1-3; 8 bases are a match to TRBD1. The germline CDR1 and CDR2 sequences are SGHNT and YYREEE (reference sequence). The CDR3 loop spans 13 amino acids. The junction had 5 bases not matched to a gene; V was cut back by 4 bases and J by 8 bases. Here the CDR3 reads CASSVDRAHTIYF. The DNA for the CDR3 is TGTGCCAGCAGCGTGGACAGGGCACACACCATATATTTT.

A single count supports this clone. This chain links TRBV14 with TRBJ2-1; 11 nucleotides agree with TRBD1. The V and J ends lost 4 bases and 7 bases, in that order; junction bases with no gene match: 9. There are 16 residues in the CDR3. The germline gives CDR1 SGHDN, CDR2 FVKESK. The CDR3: CASSRTGQGALNEQFF. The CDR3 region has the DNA TGTGCCAGCAGCCGAACAGGACAGGGGGCGCTTAATGAGCAGTTCTTC.

This CDR3 is CASSPARTSGGARFGYEQYF. As DNA, the CDR3 is TGTGCCAGCTCACCGGCACGGACTAGCGGGGGGGCGCGGTTCGGCTACGAGCAGTACTTC. V is TRBV18 and J is TRBJ2-7, with 15 bases that match TRBD2. The length of the CDR3 is 20 residues. V was clipped by 3 bases and J by 3 bases; unmatched bases: 15. Germline V lookup: CDR1 KGHSH, CDR2 LQKENI.

The CDR3 coding sequence is TGTGCCAGCAGCCCCGAGGGGGGTTACACAGATACGCAGTATTTT. This codes for CASSPEGGYTDTQYF. The chain employs TRBV7-2 and TRBJ2-3; D is perhaps TRBD1 or TRBD2 (6 bases each). This CDR3 comprises 15 residues. In germline, CDR1 is SGHTA, CDR2 FQGNSA. V was shortened by 5 bases and J by 2 bases, with 14 bases between the two germline ends.

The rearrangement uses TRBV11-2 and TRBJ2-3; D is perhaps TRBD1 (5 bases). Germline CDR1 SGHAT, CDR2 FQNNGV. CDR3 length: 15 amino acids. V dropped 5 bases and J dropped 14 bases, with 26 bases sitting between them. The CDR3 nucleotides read TGTGCCAGCAGCCCACCCTTTGCACCCCCCGGACATTTGTATTTT. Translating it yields CASSPPFAPPGHLYF.

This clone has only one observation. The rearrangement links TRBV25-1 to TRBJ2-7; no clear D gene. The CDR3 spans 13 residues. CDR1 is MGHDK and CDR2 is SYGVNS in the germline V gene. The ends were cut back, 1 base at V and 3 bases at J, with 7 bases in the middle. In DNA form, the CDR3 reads TGTGCCAGCAGTGAATCCCACAGCTACGAGCAGTACTTC. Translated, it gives CASSESHSYEQYF.

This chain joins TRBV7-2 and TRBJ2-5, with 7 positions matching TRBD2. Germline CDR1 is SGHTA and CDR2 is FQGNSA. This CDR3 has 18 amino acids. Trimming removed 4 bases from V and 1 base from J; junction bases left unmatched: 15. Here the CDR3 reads CASSSPLRLADGQETQYF. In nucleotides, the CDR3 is TGTGCCAGCAGCTCGCCGCTACGGCTAGCGGACGGCCAAGAGACCCAGTACTTC. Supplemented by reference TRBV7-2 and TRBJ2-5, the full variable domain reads GAGVSQSPSNKVTEKGKDVELRCDPISGHTALYWYRQSLGQGLEFLIYFQGNSAPDKSGLPSDRFSAERTGGSVSTLTIQRTQQEDSAVYLCASSSPLRLADGQETQYFGPGTRLLVL.

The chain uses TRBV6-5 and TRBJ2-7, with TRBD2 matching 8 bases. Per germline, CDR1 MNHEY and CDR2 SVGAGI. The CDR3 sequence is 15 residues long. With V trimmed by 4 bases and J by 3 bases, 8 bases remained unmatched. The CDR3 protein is CASSFPSSGYYEQYF. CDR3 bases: TGTGCCAGCAGTTTCCCGTCTAGCGGGTACTACGAGCAGTACTTC.

The CDR3 reads CAWSVVMRGGAYGYTF. The CDR3 DNA follows: TGTGCCTGGAGTGTAGTGATGAGAGGGGGGGCATATGGCTACACCTTC. The rearrangement links TRBV30 to TRBJ1-2; perhaps TRBD1 as D (6 bases). The ends were cut back, 0 bases at V and 5 bases at J, with 19 bases in the middle. Germline CDR1 GTSNPN, CDR2 SVGIG (reference sequence). This CDR3 spans 16 amino acids.

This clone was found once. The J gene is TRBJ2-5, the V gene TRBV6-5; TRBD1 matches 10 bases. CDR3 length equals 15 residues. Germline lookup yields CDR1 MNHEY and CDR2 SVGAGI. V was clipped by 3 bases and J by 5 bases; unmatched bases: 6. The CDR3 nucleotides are TGTGCCAGCAGTTATGGGACAGGGGCGCTGGAGACCCAGTACTTC. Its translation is CASSYGTGALETQYF.

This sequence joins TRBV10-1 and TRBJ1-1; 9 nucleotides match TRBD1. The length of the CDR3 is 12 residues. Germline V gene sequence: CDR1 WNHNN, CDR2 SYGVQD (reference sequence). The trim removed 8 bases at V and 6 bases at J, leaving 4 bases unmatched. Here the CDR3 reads CASGDRGAEAFF. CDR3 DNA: TGCGCCAGCGGAGACAGGGGGGCTGAAGCTTTCTTT.

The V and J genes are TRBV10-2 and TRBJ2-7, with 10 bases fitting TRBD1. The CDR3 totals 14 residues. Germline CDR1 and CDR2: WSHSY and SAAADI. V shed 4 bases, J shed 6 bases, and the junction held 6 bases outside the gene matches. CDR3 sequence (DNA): TGCGCCAGCAGTGGGGGACAGGGGCTTCGCGAGCAGTACTTC. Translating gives CASSGGQGLREQYF.